The source of this T cell receptor (beta chain) is a study of T-cell reconstitution after alpha-beta-depleted transplantation in children. Preparing the TCRbeta library involved the use of unique molecular identifiers. One entry per CDR3 protein, called by TCRdb with MiXCR from the PCR reads. This table has 490,000 or so distinct CDR3 sequences, 8% to 11% appearing once. About this clonotype: The antigen remains undetermined.

Trimming removed 1 base from V and 1 base from J, with 7 bases in between. This CDR3 is 14 amino acids long. Looked up from germline, CDR1 is ENHRY and CDR2 is SYGVKD. Study outcomes and limitations: T-cell counts and diversity at one year following transplant were attributed mainly to newly produced T cells. Surviving thymic progenitors and recipient T cells were the source of high TCRbeta diversity at day 60 in some patients. Two months or so post-transplant, alpha-beta T cells reportedly derived from several hundred expanded graft clones.

Sequencing used PBMCs, obtained before TCRalphabeta/CD19-depleted stem cell transplant. The receptor was isolated from a child aged 2 to 10 with inherited bone marrow failure, due to receive a stem cell transplant. This chain connects TRBV10-3 to TRBJ2-5; perhaps TRBD2 as D (6 bases). As DNA, the CDR3 is TGTGCCATCAGTGAGTTAGCGGTCCAAGAGACCCAGTACTTC. Its translation: CAISELAVQETQYF.